The subject of this entry is one T cell receptor beta chain. CDR1 is GTSNPN and CDR2 is SVGIG in the germline V gene (reference sequence). Trimming shortened V by 0 bases and J by 0 bases, and 11 bases separated the two germline ends. This CDR3 region has 15 residues. This specimen belongs to a study of blood T cell repertoires in COVID-19. The overall study: Acute and convalescent COVID-19 specimens originated in the United States, Italy and Spain. The analysed material was cDNA or gDNA that came from T cells, B-cell-depleted T cells, or PBMCs.

Only in-frame clones appear in the TCRdb table, and some are missing; sequencing was by immunoSEQ multiplex PCR. Of under 450,000 clones listed, more than 75% are singletons. The V call is TRBV30, the J call TRBJ1-2; D gene uncertain. This TCR was recovered from a man under 40 who had recovered from COVID-19. Sequenced: PBMCs or T cells enriched from blood (not recorded which). CDR3 coding DNA: TGTGCCTGGAGTGTATACCCAGAATCTAACTATGGCTACACCTTC. Amino acids: CAWSVYPESNYGYTF.